These 2 T cell receptor beta chains were sequenced from one sample in a study of Ad26.COV2.S vaccination and SARS-CoV-2 variants. The table came from immunoSEQ multiplex PCR; TCRdb's copy has only in-frame clones and leaves some out. The repertoire has some 350,000 clones, roughly nine tenths of them found once; the top ten carry 4.5% to 7%. As to treatment: roughly 20 received Ad26.COV2.S at low or high dose, single or two shots; about five received placebo; per-sample allocation not given. Day 63 following the first vaccine or placebo injection was when the samples were taken. The sequencing here drew on peripheral blood, taken in a trial of Ad26.COV2.S vaccine versus placebo. Source of these receptors: a person between 18 and 65 years old who received the Ad26.COV2.S COVID-19 vaccine or a placebo.

The chain joins TRBV18 to TRBJ1-2; 9 bases match TRBD1. V lost 2 bases, J lost 8 bases, and 12 bases stayed unmatched. Germline V gene data show CDR1 as KGHSH and CDR2 as LQKENI. The CDR3 sequence is 16 residues long. CDR3 region: CASSPVGQGWLLGYTF. The CDR3 DNA reads TGTGCCAGCTCACCAGTGGGACAGGGTTGGTTACTCGGCTACACCTTC.

This sequence joins TRBV16 and TRBJ1-1; a possible D gene is TRBD1 (6 bases). Germline lookup yields CDR1 KGHSY and CDR2 FQNENV. V shed 3 bases and J shed 5 bases, with 10 bases lying between them. The CDR3 spans 13 residues. The DNA for the CDR3 is TGTGCCAGCAGCCAGGGGGCGGTGACTGAAGCTTTCTTT. It translates to CASSQGAVTEAFF.